This entry concerns a single T cell receptor beta chain. This entry is derived from a study of blood T cell repertoires in COVID-19. The wider study: The study drew acute and convalescent COVID-19 samples from the United States, Italy and Spain. T cells, B-cell-depleted T cells, or PBMCs supplied cDNA or gDNA.

This CDR3 spans 18 amino acids. V lost 5 bases to trimming and J lost 8 bases; unmatched junction nucleotides: 14. Germline CDR1 SEHNR, CDR2 FQNEAQ (reference sequence). TCRdb's copy holds only in-frame clones and misses some; the assay was immunoSEQ multiplex PCR. This table holds over 200,000 clones, approximately 83% found once. Participants, 18 to 89 years old, spanned approximately 26 US areas. The sample consisted of PBMCs or T cells enriched from blood (not recorded which). The source is a woman between 45 and 60 years old who had recovered from COVID-19. V gene TRBV7-9 combines with J gene TRBJ2-1; 14 nucleotides match TRBD2. CDR3 DNA: TGTGCCAGCAGCGGACCCGGGACTAGCGGGGGAGGGGTGGATGAGCAGTTCTTC. Residues: CASSGPGTSGGGVDEQFF.